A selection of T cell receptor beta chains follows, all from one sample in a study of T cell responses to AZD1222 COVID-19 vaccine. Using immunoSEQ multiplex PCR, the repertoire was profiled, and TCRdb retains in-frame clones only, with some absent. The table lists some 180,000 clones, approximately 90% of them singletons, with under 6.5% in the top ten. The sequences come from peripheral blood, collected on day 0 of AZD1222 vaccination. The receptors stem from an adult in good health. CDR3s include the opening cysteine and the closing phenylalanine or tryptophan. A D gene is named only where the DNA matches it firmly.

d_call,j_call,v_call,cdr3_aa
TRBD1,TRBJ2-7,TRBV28,CASSPWDRGPRVQYF
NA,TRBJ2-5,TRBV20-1,CSASLAGPETQYF
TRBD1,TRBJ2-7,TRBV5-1,CASSFTSGTGDSREQYF
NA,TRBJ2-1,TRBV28,CASSLVREQFF
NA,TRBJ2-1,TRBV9,CASSPRAPGGHNEQFF
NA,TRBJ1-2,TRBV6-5,CASRVGKGYGYTF
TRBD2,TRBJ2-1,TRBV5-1,CASSWTSGGLYEQFF
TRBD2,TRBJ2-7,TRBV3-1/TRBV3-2,CASSPLAGQQYF
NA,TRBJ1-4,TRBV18,CASSPGEANEKLFF
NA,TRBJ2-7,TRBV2,CASMAPTGSGQYF
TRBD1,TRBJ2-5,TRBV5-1,CASSWGQDQETQYF
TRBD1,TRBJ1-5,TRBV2,CASSNGQGGNQPQHF
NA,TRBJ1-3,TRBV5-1,CASSETGSGNTIYF
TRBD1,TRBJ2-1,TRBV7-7,CASSYDRDLLQFF
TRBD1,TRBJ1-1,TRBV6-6,CASKGQGARIGNEAFF
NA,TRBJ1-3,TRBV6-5,CASSYGASGNTIYF
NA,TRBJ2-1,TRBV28,CASSSPRGVGADEQFF
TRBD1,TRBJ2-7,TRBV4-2,CASSQDFTGGTYEQYF
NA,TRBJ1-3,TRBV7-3,CASSLEAGVSGNTIYF
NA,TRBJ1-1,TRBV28,CASSWNRDVTEAFF
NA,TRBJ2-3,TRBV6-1,CASSEVGGTDTQYF
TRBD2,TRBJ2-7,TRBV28,CASSPSGRVYEQYF
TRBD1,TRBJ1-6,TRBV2,CASQFSDRQNSPLHF
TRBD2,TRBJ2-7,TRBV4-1,CASSQGGYSGGTISSYEQYF
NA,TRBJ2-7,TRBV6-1,CASSEGGTYEQYF
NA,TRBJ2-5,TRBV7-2,CASSFGAGSRIGTQYF
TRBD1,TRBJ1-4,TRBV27,CASSPRQGSEKLFF
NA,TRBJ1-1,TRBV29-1,CSVREGRAGAFF
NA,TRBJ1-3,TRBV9,CASSVDASGNTIYF
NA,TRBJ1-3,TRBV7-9,CASSPTEASSGNTIYF
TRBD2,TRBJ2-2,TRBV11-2,CASSSFLSGTSGTGELFF
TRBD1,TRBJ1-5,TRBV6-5,CASTVGQAANQPQHF
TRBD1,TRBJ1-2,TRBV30,CAWGRTGGDGYTF
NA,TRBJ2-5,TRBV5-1,CASSPTGSSWGETQYF
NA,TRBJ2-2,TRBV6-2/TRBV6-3,CAGRYSLNTGELFF
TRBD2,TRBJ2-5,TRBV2,CASRLAGVAQYF
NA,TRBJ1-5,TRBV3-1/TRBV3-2,CASSQGADQPQHF
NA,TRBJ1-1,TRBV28,CASHLGGVDNTEAFF
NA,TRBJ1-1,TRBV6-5,CASRLTIRGEAFF
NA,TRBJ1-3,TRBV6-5,CASSYGNTIYF
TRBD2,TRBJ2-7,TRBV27,CASSLLLAGGPSYEQYF
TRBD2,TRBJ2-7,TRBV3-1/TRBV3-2,CASTSRTSGVYEQYF
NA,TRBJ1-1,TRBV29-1,CSVAETKNTEAFF
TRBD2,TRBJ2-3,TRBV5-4,CASSLGLAIGTQYF
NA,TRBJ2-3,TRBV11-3,CASSLERVAYFTDTQYF
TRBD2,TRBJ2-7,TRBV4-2,CASSQDPTGGSEQYF
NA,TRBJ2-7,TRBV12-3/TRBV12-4,CASSIAGPWEQYF
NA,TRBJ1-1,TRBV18,CASSPFPGPKGTEAFF
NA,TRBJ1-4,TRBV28,CASSITNEKLFF
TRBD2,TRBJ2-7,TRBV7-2,CASSLAGGLSSYEQYF
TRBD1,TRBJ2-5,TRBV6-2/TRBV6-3,CASSYGTGVQETQYF
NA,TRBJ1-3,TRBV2,CASSAATGLNTIYF
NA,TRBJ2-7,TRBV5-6,CASSARRLAYEQYF